The 24 T cell receptor beta chains listed next were all sequenced from one sample in a study of graft-versus-host responses after intestinal transplantation. Some clones are missing from TCRdb's copy, which holds only in-frame ones; the method was immunoSEQ multiplex PCR. The top ten hold roughly 2.8% of the sample, which has roughly 62,000 clones, under 95% seen once. The specimen was PBMCs, collected around 120 days after intestinal transplantation. The origin of the receptors is a human patient who received an intestinal transplant, so some T cells may come from the graft donor.

The chain links TRBV4-1 to TRBJ2-5; 7 bases fit TRBD1. In germline, CDR1 is MGHRA, CDR2 YSYEKL. This CDR3 is 14 amino acids long. V dropped 5 bases and J dropped 5; count of bases not matched to a gene: 8. The DNA for the CDR3 is TGCGCCAGCAGCTCCTGGGGACAGCGGGAGACCCAGTACTTC. This sequence encodes CASSSWGQRETQYF.

The chain has TRBV4-2 and TRBJ2-3, with 10 nucleotides matching TRBD1. CDR1 is LGHNA and CDR2 is YNFKEQ in the germline V gene. This CDR3 region has 17 residues. V lost 3 bases, J lost 1 base, and 7 bases stayed unmatched. The CDR3 DNA is TGTGCCAGCAGCCAGAGTTACGGGACAGGGGGCACAGATACGCAGTATTTT. It translates to CASSQSYGTGGTDTQYF.

Turning to this clone: This same CDR3 is encoded by further DNA sequences in the sample. This rearrangement joins TRBV19 to TRBJ2-3; no reliable D call. This CDR3 is built from 14 residues. CDR1 is LNHDA and CDR2 is SQIVND in the germline V gene (reference sequence). V dropped 4 bases and J dropped 0 bases, with 8 bases sitting between them. The CDR3 reads CASSTWTSTDTQYF. The CDR3 DNA sequence: TGTGCCAGTAGTACGTGGACCAGCACAGATACGCAGTATTTT.

J is TRBJ2-3 and V is TRBV7-9, with 15 bases fitting TRBD2. The CDR3 extends over 16 amino acids. Germline CDR1 reads SEHNR; CDR2 reads FQNEAQ (reference sequence). Losses at the gene ends were 5 bases for V and 6 bases for J; bases not matched to a gene: 6. The CDR3 nucleotides read TGTGCCAGCAGCCCCAGGACTAGCGGGAGGGGCGATACGCAGTATTTT. Its protein product is CASSPRTSGRGDTQYF.

The genes are TRBV11-2 and TRBJ2-5; D call uncertain. Trimming cost V 3 bases and J 4 bases, with 3 bases left between them. CDR3 size: 11 residues. Germline values: CDR1 SGHAT, CDR2 FQNNGV. The DNA for the CDR3 is TGTGCCAGCAGCTTTTTAGAGACCCAGTACTTC. Residues: CASSFLETQYF. Combining the CDR3 with reference TRBV11-2 and TRBJ2-5 gives the whole variable domain EAGVAQSPRYKIIEKRQSVAFWCNPISGHATLYWYQQILGQGPKLLIQFQNNGVVDDSQLPKDRFSAERLKGVDSTLKIQPAKLEDSAVYLCASSFLETQYFGPGTRLLVL.

This CDR3 reads CASSLGGQGTGEQYF. CDR3 in DNA: TGCGCCAGCAGCTTGGGAGGACAGGGGACCGGCGAGCAGTACTTC. This chain connects TRBV5-1 to TRBJ2-7; 9 nucleotides match TRBD1. With V trimmed by 0 bases and J by 6 bases, 7 bases remained unmatched. Germline CDR1 SGHRS, CDR2 YFSETQ. This CDR3 comprises 15 residues.

This rearrangement joins TRBV2 to TRBJ2-1; D could derive from TRBD1 or TRBD2 (7 bases each). CDR3 size: 15 residues. V gave up 3 bases and J gave up 4 bases, with 13 bases separating them. Germline CDR1 SNHLY, CDR2 FYNNEI. The CDR3 sequence is CASSEWEGAYNEQFF. Written as DNA, the CDR3 is TGTGCCAGCAGTGAGTGGGAGGGGGCTTACAATGAGCAGTTCTTC.

V and J are TRBV13 and TRBJ2-7; TRBD2 matches 10 bases. The germline CDR1 and CDR2 sequences are PRHDT and FYEKMQ (reference sequence). The V and J ends lost 3 bases and 6 bases, in that order; junction bases with no gene match: 11. The CDR3 contains 16 residues. CDR3 nucleotides: TGTGCCAGCAGCTTCACTAGCGGGGCCACCTTTGGCGAGCAGTACTTC. This translates into CASSFTSGATFGEQYF.

This chain uses TRBV2 with TRBJ1-2; 8 bases agree with TRBD1. Trimming at V came to 6 bases and at J to 4 bases, leaving 10 bases not matched to a gene. The CDR3 spans 15 residues. Germline V CDR1 and CDR2: SNHLY, FYNNEI. The CDR3: CASSERTGPGYGYTF. DNA of the CDR3: TGTGCCAGCAGCGAAAGGACAGGGCCGGGCTATGGCTACACCTTC.

The V call is TRBV4-1, the J call TRBJ2-7, with D perhaps assigned TRBD1 or TRBD2 (6 bases each). CDR1 is MGHRA, CDR2 YSYEKL, per germline. The V and J ends lost 2 bases and 3 bases respectively, with 17 bases between them. The CDR3 covers 16 residues. CDR3 sequence: CASSQFAGGYVYEQYF. In DNA, the CDR3 is TGCGCCAGCAGCCAATTTGCCGGGGGCTATGTCTACGAGCAGTACTTC.

The V gene is TRBV10-3, the J gene TRBJ1-5, with 8 bases identical to TRBD1. The germline V gene has CDR1 ENHRY and CDR2 SYGVKD. CDR3 length equals 15 residues. The ends lost 4 bases at V and 6 bases at J; junction bases unmatched: 8. CDR3 sequence reads: CAISAAQGVFQPQHF. CDR3 coding DNA: TGTGCCATCAGTGCGGCACAGGGGGTTTTTCAGCCCCAGCATTTT.

This clone has a single count. The genes are TRBV12-5 and TRBJ2-4; D gene unclear. The V end lost 1 base, the J end lost 0 bases, and 16 bases lay between the germline ends. The V gene's germline CDR1 is LGHNT and CDR2 FRNRAP. There are 18 residues in the CDR3. CDR3 residues: CASGLGMSRNLAKNIQYF. CDR3 DNA sequence: TGTGCTAGTGGTTTGGGTATGAGTCGCAACCTAGCCAAAAACATTCAGTACTTC. Variable domain in full (rest from reference TRBV12-5 and TRBJ2-4): DARVTQTPRHKVTEMGQEVTMRCQPILGHNTVFWYRQTMMQGLELLAYFRNRAPLDDSGMPKDRFSAEMPDATLATLKIQPSEPRDSAVYFCASGLGMSRNLAKNIQYFGAGTRLSVL.

The chain combines TRBV5-4 with TRBJ2-1; D is perhaps TRBD2 (6 bases). Trimming pared 4 bases from V and 5 bases from J, leaving 19 bases between. The CDR3 length is 16 residues. From germline, CDR1 is SGHNT and CDR2 YYREEE (reference sequence). CDR3 coding DNA: TGTGCCAGCAGCCCTTTCCGGGACTTAGGCGACAATGAGCAGTTCTTC. This codes for CASSPFRDLGDNEQFF.

The genes are TRBV6-1 and TRBJ1-2; D is ambiguous. V shed 1 base and J shed 4 bases, with 10 bases lying between them. The CDR3 is 14 residues long. CDR1 and CDR2 from the germline V gene are MNHNS and SASEGT. This chain's CDR3 is CASSEVRHGYGYTF. The DNA for the CDR3 is TGTGCCAGCAGTGAAGTGAGGCACGGCTATGGCTACACCTTC.

Written as DNA, the CDR3 is TGTGCCAGCAGCTTATGGGGCAGGGACCACATGAACACTGAAGCTTTCTTT. Translation: CASSLWGRDHMNTEAFF. The rearrangement joins TRBV11-2 to TRBJ1-1; possible D gene TRBD1, 5 bases. Deletions cut 2 bases from V and 0 bases from J, with 16 bases between. The CDR3 has 17 amino acids. Germline CDR1 and CDR2: SGHAT and FQNNGV.

The chain uses TRBV5-4 and TRBJ1-2; perhaps TRBD1 as D (5 bases). The CDR3 is made up of 17 amino acids. Trimming removed 3 bases at V and 5 bases at J, with 23 bases between. Germline values: CDR1 SGHNT, CDR2 YYREEE (reference sequence). CDR3 in amino acids: CASSSGTQGGGAYGYTF. In DNA form, the CDR3 reads TGTGCCAGCAGCTCCGGGACGCAGGGTGGAGGGGCGTATGGCTACACCTTC.

V and J are TRBV28 and TRBJ2-2; D ambiguous. V lost 3 bases and J lost 2, with 4 bases in between. This CDR3 contains 13 residues. Germline loops: CDR1 MDHEN, CDR2 SYDVKM. The CDR3 coding sequence is TGTGCCAGCAGTTTGGCCAACACCGGGGAGCTGTTTTTT. This encodes CASSLANTGELFF.

The CDR3 DNA sequence: TGCGCCAGCAGCTTGGTGTGGGGCGGGGGAACTGAAGCTTTCTTT. This codes for CASSLVWGGGTEAFF. V is TRBV5-1 and J is TRBJ1-1, with D possibly being TRBD1 (5 bases). V was pared by 0 bases and J by 5 bases, with 14 bases between. The CDR3 totals 15 residues. Germline loops: CDR1 SGHRS, CDR2 YFSETQ.

V and J are TRBV27 and TRBJ1-2, with D perhaps matching TRBD1 (6 bases). V gave up 4 bases and J gave up 7 bases, with 13 bases separating them. Germline V gene data show CDR1 as MNHEY and CDR2 as SMNVEV (reference sequence). The length of the CDR3 is 13 residues. The CDR3, as DNA: TGTGCCAGCAGTTACAACCACAGGGTTGGCTACACCTTC. Translation: CASSYNHRVGYTF.

V is TRBV18 and J is TRBJ2-3; D not resolved. The CDR3 totals 13 residues. The V end lost 0 bases, the J end lost 3 bases, and 4 bases lay between the germline ends. CDR1 and CDR2 from the germline V gene are KGHSH and LQKENI. CDR3 DNA sequence: TGTGCCAGCTCACCACCCTCTACAGATACGCAGTATTTT. This translates into CASSPPSTDTQYF.

Of note for this clone: At one end, the junction sequence differs from germline, possibly due to a read error. This sample includes further DNA sequences coding for the same CDR3. The chain recombines TRBV2 with TRBJ2-7, with TRBD1 as a possible D gene (6 bases). The CDR3 consists of 14 residues. Germline CDR1 and CDR2: SNHLY and FYNNEI. CDR3 loop: CASSEAQGSYEQYF. The CDR3, as DNA: TGCGCCAGCAGTGAAGCACAGGGCTCCTACGAGCAGTACTTC.

V usage is TRBV7-6 and J usage is TRBJ1-3; weak D call: TRBD1 (5 bases). The CDR3 is 16 residues long. In germline, CDR1 is SGHVS, CDR2 FNYEAQ. V shed 5 bases and J shed 0 bases, with 14 bases lying between them. The CDR3 region has the DNA TGTGCCAGCAGCCTCCTCAGGGATCTCTCTGGAAACACCATATATTTT. Its translation is CASSLLRDLSGNTIYF.

The chain has TRBV7-9 and TRBJ1-5; D is perhaps TRBD1 (6 bases). Germline V CDR1 and CDR2: SEHNR, FQNEAQ (reference sequence). Trimming took 5 bases from V and 4 from J, leaving 9 bases between them. The CDR3 is made up of 13 amino acids. The CDR3, as DNA: TGTGCCAGCAGCACCACAGGGAATCAGCCCCAGCATTTT. It encodes CASSTTGNQPQHF.

The chain joins TRBV2 to TRBJ2-7; 11 bases map to TRBD1. Trimming cost V 3 bases and J 6 bases; bases outside gene matches: 7. Germline lookup yields CDR1 SNHLY and CDR2 FYNNEI. This CDR3 spans 15 amino acids. Here the CDR3 DNA reads TGTGCCAGCAGTGAGCCCGGACAGGGGGCGTCCGAGCAGTACTTC. Its protein product is CASSEPGQGASEQYF. Variable domain in full (rest from reference TRBV2 and TRBJ2-7): EPEVTQTPSHQVTQMGQEVILRCVPISNHLYFYWYRQILGQKVEFLVSFYNNEISEKSEIFDDQFSVERPDGSNFTLKIRSTKLEDSAMYFCASSEPGQGASEQYFGPGTRLTVT.